The rows below give T cell receptor beta chains drawn from one sample of a study of T cells in Graves' hyperthyroidism and ophthalmopathy. TCRdb recomputed calls from the multiplex PCR reads with MiXCR, one row per CDR3 protein. Found here are hundreds of thousands of distinct CDR3 sequences, approximately 14% of them singletons; the top ten hold roughly 19%. Sequences were obtained from blood. These receptors were collected from a woman between 55 and 75 years old with Graves' ophthalmopathy. Both conserved end residues are part of each CDR3. D genes are given only for firm matches. Size tells how often a clone was seen (once, few, many) or the class of an expanded clone, and some rows leave it out.

v_gene	d_gene	j_gene	abundance	CDR3nt	CDR3aa
TRBV7-9	TRBD2	TRBJ2-7	many	TGTGCCAGCAGCCCCCTCTCTTGGACTAGCGTTGACTCCTACGAGCAGTACTTC	CASSPLSWTSVDSYEQYF
TRBV10-3	TRBD1	TRBJ2-2	NA	TGTGCCATCAGTGATGCCGCTCGGACAGGGAGTAATACCGGGGAGCTGTTTTTT	CAISDAARTGSNTGELFF
TRBV6-1	TRBD2	TRBJ2-2	few	TGTGCCAGCAGTGAAACGGGGTGGGGGGGAAACACCGGGGAGCTGTTTTTT	CASSETGWGGNTGELFF
TRBV6-1	TRBD2	TRBJ2-7	NA	TGTGCCAGCAGTGGTGATGCGGGAGGGTGGGAGCAGTACTTC	CASSGDAGGWEQYF
TRBV20-1	NA	TRBJ1-1	many	TGCAGTGCTAGCCGGACAGTAAACACTGAAGCTTTCTTT	CSASRTVNTEAFF
TRBV18	TRBD1	TRBJ2-2	NA	TGTGCCAGCTCACCAGGACAGGTCCCGAACACCGGGGAGCTGTTTTTT	CASSPGQVPNTGELFF
TRBV20-1	NA	TRBJ1-5	many	TGCAGTGCTCACCCCGGTGATAGCAATCAGCCCCAGCATTTT	CSAHPGDSNQPQHF
TRBV6-1	NA	TRBJ2-7	NA	TGTGCCAGCAGCCCAGGGAACCTTCTGGACGAGCAGTACTTC	CASSPGNLLDEQYF
TRBV3-1	NA	TRBJ1-4	many	TGTGCCAGCAGCCAAACGACCGGGTTTAATGAAAAACTGTTTTTT	CASSQTTGFNEKLFF
TRBV7-3	TRBD2	TRBJ2-1	few	TGTGCCAGCAGCTTAACTTCGACTAGCAGGAGAGGTAATGAGCAGTTCTTC	CASSLTSTSRRGNEQFF
TRBV20-1	NA	TRBJ2-3	many	TGCAGTGCTAGAGATCAGCGGGGCACAGATACGCAGTATTTT	CSARDQRGTDTQYF
TRBV9	TRBD2	TRBJ2-1	many	TGTGCCAGCAGCCTTTCGCCAGGGGGAGGGGGACTAGCGGATTACAATGAGCAGTTCTTC	CASSLSPGGGGLADYNEQFF
TRBV29-1	NA	TRBJ2-5	few	TGCAGCGTTGATGGTGGGCAAGAGACCCAGTACTTC	CSVDGGQETQYF
TRBV20-1	NA	TRBJ2-7	NA	TGCAGTGCTAGAGAGCCGATTAGCGCCTCCTACGAGCAGTACTTC	CSAREPISASYEQYF
TRBV18	TRBD1	TRBJ2-5	many	TGTGCCAGCTCACAAAGTTGGACAGGGGAAGAGACCCAGTACTTC	CASSQSWTGEETQYF
TRBV5-1	TRBD1	TRBJ1-6	NA	TGCGCCAGCAGCTTGGACAGGGGGCTTAATTCACCCCTCCACTTT	CASSLDRGLNSPLHF
TRBV10-1	NA	TRBJ2-3	NA	TGCGCCAGCAGTGACGTGCGTGGGACTAGCACAGATACGCAGTATTTT	CASSDVRGTSTDTQYF
TRBV3-1	NA	TRBJ1-1	many	TGTGCCAGCAGCCAAGCCCGATCGAACACTGAAGCTTTCTTT	CASSQARSNTEAFF
TRBV27	NA	TRBJ2-2	NA	TGTGCCAGCAGTTCTATCTTTGGGGGACTGAACACCGGGGAGCTGTTTTTT	CASSSIFGGLNTGELFF
TRBV5-1	TRBD2	TRBJ2-1	many	TGCGCCAGCAGCTTGGGACTAGCGGGAGATGAGCAGTTCTTC	CASSLGLAGDEQFF
TRBV19	NA	TRBJ2-2	NA	TGTGCCAGTATGGGACTGACTAACACCGGGGAGCTGTTTTTT	CASMGLTNTGELFF
TRBV9	NA	TRBJ2-2	NA	TGTGCCAGCAGCCAGGGGAACCCCGGGGAGCTGTTTTTT	CASSQGNPGELFF
TRBV3-1	NA	TRBJ1-1	many	TGTGCCAGCAGCCAACCCAACACTGAAGCTTTCTTT	CASSQPNTEAFF
TRBV6-1	NA	TRBJ1-2	NA	TGTGCCAGCAGGTTGTCAGGGCCTAACTATGGCTACACCTTC	CASRLSGPNYGYTF
TRBV18	TRBD1	TRBJ1-4	few	TGTGCCAGCTCATTTAGGAGGACAGGGCTTGAAAAACTGTTTTTT	CASSFRRTGLEKLFF
TRBV10-3	NA	TRBJ1-1	few	TGTGCCATCAGGGAGGTGGTTTCGGACACTGAAGCTTTCTTT	CAIREVVSDTEAFF
TRBV30	TRBD2	TRBJ2-1	NA	TGTGCCTGGAGTAGGGGGGGCCCCGGGACTAGCGGTTATTCTCGCTCTTACAATGAGCAGTTCTTC	CAWSRGGPGTSGYSRSYNEQFF
TRBV10-2	NA	TRBJ1-1	medium-sized	TGCGCCAGCAGTGAGTCAGGGGGAATTACTGAAGCTTTCTTT	CASSESGGITEAFF
TRBV18	TRBD1	TRBJ1-6	few	TGTGCCAGCTCCCCTGGACAGGGCCTTGGATCACCCCTCCACTTT	CASSPGQGLGSPLHF
TRBV28	NA	TRBJ1-1	many	TGTGCCAGCAGTTTTGGACTGTCGAACACTGAAGCTTTCTTT	CASSFGLSNTEAFF
TRBV20-1	NA	TRBJ1-5	NA	TGCAGTGCCCGACAGTATAGCAATCAGCCCCAGCATTTT	CSARQYSNQPQHF
TRBV6-1	NA	TRBJ2-5	NA	TGTGCCAGCTTGGGGGCTGCCCTGACCCAGTACTTC	CASLGAALTQYF
TRBV6-1	NA	TRBJ2-7	many	TGTGCCAGCAGAACGCACGGGACCTACGAGCAGTACTTC	CASRTHGTYEQYF
TRBV24-1	TRBD2	TRBJ2-1	few	TGTGCCACCAGTGAGCCCACTAGCGGGAGGGACAATGAGCAGTTCTTC	CATSEPTSGRDNEQFF
TRBV2	TRBD2	TRBJ2-7	few	TGTGCCAGCAACCAGCGGGGCCCCTACGAGCAGTACTTC	CASNQRGPYEQYF
TRBV5-1	TRBD2	TRBJ2-3	many	TGCGCCAGCAGCCCCGGGACTAGCCGATCAGATACGCAGTATTTT	CASSPGTSRSDTQYF
TRBV5-6	NA	TRBJ2-5	many	TGTGCCAGCAGCTTCCCCTCAGAGACCCAGTACTTC	CASSFPSETQYF
TRBV2	TRBD2	TRBJ2-1	many	TGTGCCAGCAGTGAAAAAATCCCGACTAGCGGGAAAGAATATTACAATGAGCAGTTCTTC	CASSEKIPTSGKEYYNEQFF
TRBV9	NA	TRBJ1-4	NA	TGTGCCAGCAGCGTAGCAGGGGCCACTAATGAAAAACTGTTTTTT	CASSVAGATNEKLFF
TRBV12-5	TRBD1	TRBJ1-2	NA	TGTGCTAGTGGTTCGGCAAGGGGGCCGTACTATGGCTACACCTTC	CASGSARGPYYGYTF
TRBV30	NA	TRBJ1-5	many	TGTGCCTGGAGTGTAAGGGGGGGCAATCAGCCCCAGCATTTT	CAWSVRGGNQPQHF
TRBV5-1	TRBD1	TRBJ2-2	many	TGCGCCAGCAGCTACCGGGACAGGGGCGCCCTGGGCACCGGGGAGCTGTTTTTT	CASSYRDRGALGTGELFF
TRBV7-2	NA	TRBJ1-1	few	TGTGCCAGCAGCATCCGACGGGGGAACACTGAAGCTTTCTTT	CASSIRRGNTEAFF
TRBV19	NA	TRBJ2-3	NA	TGTGCCAGTAGTGTGTCGCCACGCACAGATACGCAGTATTTT	CASSVSPRTDTQYF
TRBV27	TRBD1	TRBJ1-1	few	TGTGCCAGCAGCCGCAGGGGGGGCAGCACTGAAGCTTTCTTT	CASSRRGGSTEAFF
TRBV27	TRBD2	TRBJ2-5	NA	TGTGCCAGCAGTTCCCGACTAGCGGGAGGGCCCCGAGGGACCCAGTACTTC	CASSSRLAGGPRGTQYF
TRBV6-1	NA	TRBJ2-1	many	TGTGCCAGCAGCCCCCGGGACGGAAAGTACAATGAGCAGTTCTTC	CASSPRDGKYNEQFF